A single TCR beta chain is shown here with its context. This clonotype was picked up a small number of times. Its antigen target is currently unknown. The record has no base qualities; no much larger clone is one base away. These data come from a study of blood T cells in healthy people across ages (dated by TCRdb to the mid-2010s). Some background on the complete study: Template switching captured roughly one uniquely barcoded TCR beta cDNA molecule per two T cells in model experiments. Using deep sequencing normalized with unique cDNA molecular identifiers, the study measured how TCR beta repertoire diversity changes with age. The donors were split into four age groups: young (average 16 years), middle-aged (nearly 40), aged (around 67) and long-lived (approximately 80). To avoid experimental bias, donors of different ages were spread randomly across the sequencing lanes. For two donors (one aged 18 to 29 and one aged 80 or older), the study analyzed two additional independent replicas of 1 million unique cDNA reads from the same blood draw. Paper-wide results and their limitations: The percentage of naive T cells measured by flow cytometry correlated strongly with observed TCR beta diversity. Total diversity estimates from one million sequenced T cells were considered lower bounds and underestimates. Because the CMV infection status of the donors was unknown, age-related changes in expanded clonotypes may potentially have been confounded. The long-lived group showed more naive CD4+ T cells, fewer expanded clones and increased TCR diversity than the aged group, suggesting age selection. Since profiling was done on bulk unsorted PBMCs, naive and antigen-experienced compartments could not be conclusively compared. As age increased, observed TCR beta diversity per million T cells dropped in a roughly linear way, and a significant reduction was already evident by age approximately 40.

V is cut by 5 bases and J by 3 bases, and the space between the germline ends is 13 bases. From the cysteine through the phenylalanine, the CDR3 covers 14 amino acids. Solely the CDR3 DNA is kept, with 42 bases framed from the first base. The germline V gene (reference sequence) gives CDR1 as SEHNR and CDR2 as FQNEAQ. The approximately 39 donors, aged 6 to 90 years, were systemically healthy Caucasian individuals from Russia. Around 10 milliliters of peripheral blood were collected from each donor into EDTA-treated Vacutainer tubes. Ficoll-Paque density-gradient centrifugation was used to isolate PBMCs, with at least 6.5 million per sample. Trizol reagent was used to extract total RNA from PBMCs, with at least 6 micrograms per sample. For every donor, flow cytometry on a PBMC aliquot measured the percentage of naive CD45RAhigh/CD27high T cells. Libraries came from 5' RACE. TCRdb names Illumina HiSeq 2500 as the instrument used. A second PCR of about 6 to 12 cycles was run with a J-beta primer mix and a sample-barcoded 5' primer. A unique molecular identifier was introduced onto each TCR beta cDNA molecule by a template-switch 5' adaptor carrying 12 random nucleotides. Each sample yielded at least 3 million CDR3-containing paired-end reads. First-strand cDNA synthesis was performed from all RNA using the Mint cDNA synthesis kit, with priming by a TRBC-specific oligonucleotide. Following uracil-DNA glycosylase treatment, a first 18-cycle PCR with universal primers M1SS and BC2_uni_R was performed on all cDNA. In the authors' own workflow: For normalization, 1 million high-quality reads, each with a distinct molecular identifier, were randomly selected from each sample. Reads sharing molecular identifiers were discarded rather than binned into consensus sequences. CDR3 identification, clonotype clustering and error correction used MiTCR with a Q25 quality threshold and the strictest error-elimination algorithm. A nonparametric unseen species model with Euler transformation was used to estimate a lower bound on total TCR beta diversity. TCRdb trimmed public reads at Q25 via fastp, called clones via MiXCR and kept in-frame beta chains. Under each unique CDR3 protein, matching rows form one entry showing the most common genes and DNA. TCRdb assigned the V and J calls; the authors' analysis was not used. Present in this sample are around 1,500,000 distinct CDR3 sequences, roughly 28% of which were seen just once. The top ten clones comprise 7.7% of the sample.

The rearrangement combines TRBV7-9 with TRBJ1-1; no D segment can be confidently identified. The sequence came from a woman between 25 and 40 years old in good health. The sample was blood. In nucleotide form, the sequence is TGTGCCAGCAGCACCCGACGGGAACACACTGAAGCTTTCTTT. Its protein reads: CASSTRREHTEAFF.